This T cell receptor beta chain appears in the sequencing data of a study of blood T cells in healthy people across ages. This CDR3 comprises 11 residues. The germline V gene encodes CDR1 SNHLY and CDR2 FYNNEI. Deletions cut 10 bases from V and 5 bases from J, with 10 bases between. Primers used in a second PCR of about 6 to 11 cycles were a sample-barcoded 5' primer and a J-beta primer mix. TCRdb ran MiXCR on the 5' RACE reads and lists one entry per CDR3 protein. The data show fewer than 2 million distinct CDR3 sequences, roughly two fifths seen once. V and J are TRBV2 and TRBJ2-3; D unclear. This TCR derives from a human donor in good health. Source material: blood. This CDR3 reads CATSIGDTQYF. CDR3 coding DNA: TGTGCCACCAGCATAGGAGATACGCAGTATTTT.